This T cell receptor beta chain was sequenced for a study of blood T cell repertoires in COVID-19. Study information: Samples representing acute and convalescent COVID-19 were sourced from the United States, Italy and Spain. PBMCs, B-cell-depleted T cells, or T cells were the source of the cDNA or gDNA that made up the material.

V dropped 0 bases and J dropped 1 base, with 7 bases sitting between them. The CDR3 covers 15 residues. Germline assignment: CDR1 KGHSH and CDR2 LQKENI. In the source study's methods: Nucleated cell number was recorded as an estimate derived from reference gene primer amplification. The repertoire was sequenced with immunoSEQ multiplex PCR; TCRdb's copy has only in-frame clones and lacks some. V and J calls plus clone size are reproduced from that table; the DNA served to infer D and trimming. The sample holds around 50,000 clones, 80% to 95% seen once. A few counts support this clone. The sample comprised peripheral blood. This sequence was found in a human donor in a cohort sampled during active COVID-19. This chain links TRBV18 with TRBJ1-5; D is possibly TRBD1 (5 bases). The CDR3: CASSPPGRSNQPQHF. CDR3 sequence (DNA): TGTGCCAGCTCACCACCGGGGCGGAGCAATCAGCCCCAGCATTTT.